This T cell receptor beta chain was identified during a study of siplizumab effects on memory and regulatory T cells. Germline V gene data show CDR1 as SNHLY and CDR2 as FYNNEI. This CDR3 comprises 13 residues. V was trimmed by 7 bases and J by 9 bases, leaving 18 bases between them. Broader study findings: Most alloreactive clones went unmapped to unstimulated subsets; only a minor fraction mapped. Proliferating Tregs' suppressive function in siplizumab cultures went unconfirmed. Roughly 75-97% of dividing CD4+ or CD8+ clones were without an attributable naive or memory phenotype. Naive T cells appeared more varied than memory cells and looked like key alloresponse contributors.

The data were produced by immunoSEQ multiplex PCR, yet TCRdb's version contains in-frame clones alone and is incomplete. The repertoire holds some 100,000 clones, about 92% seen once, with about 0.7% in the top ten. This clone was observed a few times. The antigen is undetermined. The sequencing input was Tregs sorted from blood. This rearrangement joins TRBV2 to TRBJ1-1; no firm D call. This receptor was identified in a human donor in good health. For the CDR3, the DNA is TGTGCCAGCACTGTCGGGGTTGAGGCTAAAGCTTTCTTT. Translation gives CASTVGVEAKAFF. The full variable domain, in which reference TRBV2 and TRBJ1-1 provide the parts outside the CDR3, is EPEVTQTPSHQVTQMGQEVILRCVPISNHLYFYWYRQILGQKVEFLVSFYNNEISEKSEIFDDQFSVERPDGSNFTLKIRSTKLEDSAMYFCASTVGVEAKAFFGQGTRLTVV.